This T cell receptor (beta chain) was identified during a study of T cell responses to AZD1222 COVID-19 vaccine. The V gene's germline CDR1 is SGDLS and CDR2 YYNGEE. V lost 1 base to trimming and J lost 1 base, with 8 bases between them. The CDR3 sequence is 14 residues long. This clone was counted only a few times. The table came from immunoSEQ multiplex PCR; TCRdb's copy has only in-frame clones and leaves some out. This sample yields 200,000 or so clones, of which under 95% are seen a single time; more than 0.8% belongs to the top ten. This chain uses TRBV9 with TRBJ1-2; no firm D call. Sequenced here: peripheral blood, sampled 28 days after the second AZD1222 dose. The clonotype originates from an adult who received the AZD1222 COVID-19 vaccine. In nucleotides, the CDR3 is TGTGCCAGCAGCGTAACGACCGATAACTATGGCTACACCTTC. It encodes CASSVTTDNYGYTF.